The sequence of this T cell receptor (beta chain) was determined in a study of T cell changes during pregnancy in multiple sclerosis. CDR1 and CDR2 (germline): SGHRS, YFSETQ. This CDR3 spans 14 amino acids. V lost 2 bases to trimming and J lost 4 bases, with 9 bases between them. Data came from immunoSEQ multiplex PCR; TCRdb stores just in-frame clones and leaves some out. Among about 47,000 clones listed, around 90% were seen once. This chain joins TRBV5-1 and TRBJ1-4; possible D gene TRBD1, 5 bases. This specimen consisted of peripheral blood, obtained in the first trimester of pregnancy. This TCR came from a female donor with multiple sclerosis, enrolled in a pregnancy study. The CDR3 spells CASSFDGGNEKLFF. In DNA form, the CDR3 reads TGCGCCAGCAGCTTCGACGGGGGTAATGAAAAACTGTTTTTT.